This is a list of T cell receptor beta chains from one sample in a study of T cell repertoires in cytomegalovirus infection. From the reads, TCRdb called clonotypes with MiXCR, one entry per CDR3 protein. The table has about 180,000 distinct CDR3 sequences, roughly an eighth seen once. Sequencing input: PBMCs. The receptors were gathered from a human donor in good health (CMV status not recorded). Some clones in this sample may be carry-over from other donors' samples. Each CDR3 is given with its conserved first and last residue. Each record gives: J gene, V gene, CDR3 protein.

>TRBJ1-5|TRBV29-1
CSVLSTDSNQPQHF
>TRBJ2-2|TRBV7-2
CASSLVGDTGELFF
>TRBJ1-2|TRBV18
CASSPETRYGYTF
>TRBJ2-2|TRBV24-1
CATSGSPGRNTGELFF
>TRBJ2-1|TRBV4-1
CASSQENEQFF
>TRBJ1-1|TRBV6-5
CASSYLRQGRNTEAFF
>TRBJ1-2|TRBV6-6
CASRPGTAYGYTF
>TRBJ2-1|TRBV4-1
CASSPGLAGAWDEQFF
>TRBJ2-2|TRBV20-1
CSAAQGYTGELFF
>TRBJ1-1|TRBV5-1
CASSPGTGANTEAFF
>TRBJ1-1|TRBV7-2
CASSLVGGVTEAFF
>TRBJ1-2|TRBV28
CASSQSWGNYGYTF
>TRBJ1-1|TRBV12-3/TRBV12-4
CASRLDISEAFF
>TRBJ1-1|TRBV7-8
CASSLRETNTEAFF
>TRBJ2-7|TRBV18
CASSPLAGEVYEQYF
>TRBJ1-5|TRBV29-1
CSVRKGGRDQPQHF
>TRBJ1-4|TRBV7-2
CASSRMATNEKLFF
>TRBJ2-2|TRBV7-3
CASSLVGGNTGELFF
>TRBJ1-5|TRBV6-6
CASSARGSNQPQHF
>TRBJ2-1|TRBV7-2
CASSSGDRPNEQFF
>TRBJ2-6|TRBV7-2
CASSLGGLSGANVLTF
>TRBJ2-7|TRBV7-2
CASSLGTGLYEQYF
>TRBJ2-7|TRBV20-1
CSAYTRDYPYEQYF
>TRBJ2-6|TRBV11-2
CASSLGRPSSGANVLTF
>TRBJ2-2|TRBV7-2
CASTSDRANTGELFF
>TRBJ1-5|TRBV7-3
CASSSGGDQPQHF
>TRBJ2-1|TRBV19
CASSILLRLAGDDEQFF
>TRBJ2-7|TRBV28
CASSPRRGPRPYEQYF
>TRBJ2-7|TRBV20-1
CSARGRGGPPYEQYF
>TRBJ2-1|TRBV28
CASSVNNEQFF
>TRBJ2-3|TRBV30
CAWSVLQGTQYF
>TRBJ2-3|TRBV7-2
CASSLRGARRDTQYF
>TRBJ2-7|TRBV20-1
CSARVGGGPSYEQYF
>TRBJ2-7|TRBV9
CASSPRTVPYEQYF
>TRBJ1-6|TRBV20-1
CSAAMEGFYNSPLHF
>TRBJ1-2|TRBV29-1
CSVSLGGTYGYTF